This entry concerns a single TCR beta chain. This sample is part of a study of blood T cell repertoires in COVID-19. For the study at large: Collection of acute and convalescent COVID-19 samples took place in the United States, Italy and Spain. T cells, B-cell-depleted T cells, or PBMCs supplied cDNA or gDNA.

Trimming at V came to 4 bases and at J to 6 bases, leaving 10 bases not matched to a gene. The CDR3 has 15 amino acids. In germline, CDR1 is SGDLS, CDR2 YYNGEE. Methods used by the authors: By means of reference gene primer amplification, nucleated cell counts were estimated. Generated by immunoSEQ multiplex PCR, the TCRdb table keeps only in-frame clones and is missing some. The DNA was the basis for D and trimming; V, J and clone size are from that table. This table holds 40,000 to 55,000 clones, 85% to 90% found once. Specimen: peripheral blood. The chain employs TRBV9 and TRBJ2-1; 7 nucleotides agree with TRBD1. The receptor comes from a human donor in a cohort sampled during active COVID-19. CDR3 sequence reads: CASSSRGGPSNEQFF. CDR3 DNA: TGTGCCAGCAGCTCTCGAGGGGGCCCGTCCAATGAGCAGTTCTTC.